The 16 T cell receptor beta chains reported below all come from one sample, sequenced in a study of CD8+ T cells in alopecia areata. Once RNA had been extracted, it was reverse transcribed into cDNA to act as the sequencing template. TCRdb keeps only in-frame clones here, not all; method: immunoSEQ multiplex PCR. The data show about 130,000 clones, with around three fifths seen just once and roughly 4.8% held by the top ten. The specimen was CD4+ T cells sorted from blood, collected at week 0. The origin of the receptors is a human donor with alopecia areata.

The chain employs TRBV9 and TRBJ1-4; unclear D gene. Trimming removed 0 bases at V and 4 bases at J, with 13 bases between. This CDR3 contains 16 residues. The V gene's germline CDR1 is SGDLS and CDR2 YYNGEE. The CDR3 nucleotides read TGTGCCAGCAGCGTAGCCCCGGCCTTGGGTAATGAAAAACTGTTTTTT. Amino acid sequence: CASSVAPALGNEKLFF.

This clone was counted only a few times. The chain employs TRBV4-1 and TRBJ2-3; the D gene is possibly TRBD2 (6 bases). Germline V lookup: CDR1 MGHRA, CDR2 YSYEKL. The CDR3 runs to 18 residues. Trimming took off 4 bases at V and 2 bases at J, with 22 bases between the two ends. CDR3 protein: CASSPAFGGSALTDTQYF. CDR3 bases: TGCGCCAGCAGCCCCGCATTTGGAGGGAGCGCTCTCACAGATACGCAGTATTTT.

The J gene is TRBJ2-7, the V gene TRBV5-1; 8 bases agree with TRBD1. The V segment lost 0 bases and the J segment 1 base; nucleotides outside the gene matches: 3. CDR3 length: 15 amino acids. Germline V CDR1 and CDR2: SGHRS, YFSETQ. CDR3 region: CASSLAGTGSYEQYF. The CDR3 DNA follows: TGCGCCAGCAGCTTGGCCGGGACAGGATCCTACGAGCAGTACTTC.

This clone was seen a single time. The chain couples TRBV19 to TRBJ1-4, with 8 positions matching TRBD1. V lost 7 bases to trimming and J lost 8 bases; unmatched junction nucleotides: 12. Germline CDR1 is LNHDA and CDR2 is SQIVND (reference sequence). The CDR3 sequence is 15 residues long. In DNA, the CDR3 is TGTGCCAGTAACAGCGTCGACAGGGGATGGGAAAAACTGTTTTTT. This encodes CASNSVDRGWEKLFF.

This clone was counted a few times. The chain carries TRBV29-1 and TRBJ2-7; TRBD1 might be the D (5 bases). The CDR3 consists of 12 residues. V was pared by 6 bases and J by 7 bases, with 16 bases between. Germline CDR1 reads SQVTM; CDR2 reads ANQGSEA. The CDR3 region has the DNA TGCAGCGTCAAGACAAACCAGGGAGAGCAGTACTTC. Its protein product is CSVKTNQGEQYF.

J is TRBJ2-3 and V is TRBV18, with D possibly TRBD2 on 6 matching bases. Germline V lookup: CDR1 KGHSH, CDR2 LQKENI. The CDR3 length is 15 residues. The V and J ends lost 6 bases and 1 base respectively, with 14 bases between them. The CDR3 DNA reads TGTGCCAGCTCGTCAAGGGCTAGCGGCACAGATACGCAGTATTTT. Amino acid sequence: CASSSRASGTDTQYF.

The chain uses TRBV6-1 and TRBJ2-3, with D tentatively TRBD1 (6 bases). CDR3 length: 16 amino acids. Trimming took 2 bases from V and 1 from J, leaving 13 bases between them. Germline assignment: CDR1 MNHNS and CDR2 SASEGT. CDR3 bases: TGTGCCAGCAGTGAAAACCGGGACATACGCACAGATACGCAGTATTTT. Translated, it gives CASSENRDIRTDTQYF.

The genes are TRBV5-1 and TRBJ1-2; 8 nucleotides match TRBD1. V was clipped by 4 bases and J by 6 bases; unmatched bases: 8. Germline V CDR1 and CDR2: SGHRS, YFSETQ. The CDR3 extends over 14 amino acids. CDR3 in amino acids: CASSLDRARDGYTF. The CDR3 nucleotides read TGCGCCAGCAGCCTGGACAGGGCTAGGGATGGCTACACCTTC.

The V gene is TRBV7-7, the J gene TRBJ2-2; D may be TRBD1 or TRBD2 (5 bases each). The CDR3 spans 14 residues. Germline-derived CDR1 and CDR2 are SSHAT and FNYEAQ (reference sequence). V gave up 1 base and J gave up 3 bases, with 6 bases separating them. The CDR3 spells CASSLVGDTGELFF. As DNA, the CDR3 is TGTGCCAGCAGCTTAGTGGGGGACACCGGGGAGCTGTTTTTT.

This clone has only a few counts. The chain recombines TRBV5-4 with TRBJ2-2, with 9 bases that match TRBD1. Trimming took 4 bases from V and 2 from J; bases not matched to a gene: 6. CDR1 is SGHNT, CDR2 YYREEE, per germline (reference sequence). There are 16 residues in the CDR3. CDR3 DNA: TGTGCCAGCAGCCCACAGGGGGCCGTTAACACCGGGGAGCTGTTTTTT. Its translation is CASSPQGAVNTGELFF.

This chain joins TRBV7-2 and TRBJ1-2; 8 nucleotides match TRBD1. The germline V gene encodes CDR1 SGHTA and CDR2 FQGNSA. Trimming took 0 bases from V and 4 from J; bases not matched to a gene: 1. This CDR3 is built from 14 residues. The chain's CDR3 is CASSLARGPYGYTF. Here the CDR3 DNA reads TGTGCCAGCAGCTTAGCCAGGGGGCCCTATGGCTACACCTTC.

The chain joins TRBV7-2 to TRBJ2-7; weak D call: TRBD1 (6 bases). The CDR3 runs 14 residues. From germline, CDR1 is SGHTA and CDR2 FQGNSA. V shed 0 bases and J shed 6 bases, with 12 bases lying between them. The CDR3 sequence is CASSLAGLGGEQYF. In DNA form, the CDR3 reads TGTGCCAGCAGCTTAGCCGGTTTAGGGGGCGAGCAGTACTTC.

V usage is TRBV27 and J usage is TRBJ2-3, with 9 positions matching TRBD1. The germline V gene encodes CDR1 MNHEY and CDR2 SMNVEV (reference sequence). The length of the CDR3 is 14 residues. V gave up 5 bases and J gave up 4 bases; unmatched junction bases: 4. In DNA, the CDR3 is TGTGCCAGCAGTACAGGGGGCTTCTCAGATACGCAGTATTTT. Its protein is CASSTGGFSDTQYF.

This clone was detected a few times. This chain links TRBV4-3 with TRBJ1-5; 8 nucleotides match TRBD1. V was clipped by 2 bases and J by 7 bases; unmatched bases: 4. The CDR3 runs 14 residues. Germline V gene data show CDR1 as LGHNA and CDR2 as YSLEER. CDR3 in amino acids: CASSQTTGGQPQHF. As DNA, the CDR3 is TGCGCCAGCAGCCAAACCACAGGGGGACAGCCCCAGCATTTT.

The chain employs TRBV29-1 and TRBJ1-1, with TRBD1 matching 10 bases. This CDR3 comprises 17 residues. CDR1 and CDR2 from the germline V gene are SQVTM and ANQGSEA. Trimming took 4 bases from V and 6 from J; bases not matched to a gene: 17. CDR3 sequence: CSVVSSPTGGMVAEAFF. CDR3 nucleotide sequence: TGCAGCGTTGTGTCCAGCCCGACAGGGGGCATGGTGGCTGAAGCTTTCTTT.

V is TRBV9 and J is TRBJ2-3; D gene uncertain. V was pared by 0 bases and J by 4 bases, with 3 bases between. CDR1 is SGDLS, CDR2 YYNGEE, per germline. The CDR3 is made up of 12 amino acids. CDR3 nucleotide sequence: TGTGCCAGCAGCGTAGGGGCAGATACGCAGTATTTT. Translation: CASSVGADTQYF.